The entry that follows covers one TCR beta chain sequence. Its antigen is unidentified. This specimen comes from a study of OX40 agonist ivuxolimab in advanced cancers. At the level of the study: Patients' therapy was ivuxolimab, an antibody that acts as an agonist of OX40 (CD134).

Repertoires were generated with immunoSEQ multiplex PCR, while TCRdb's copy carries only in-frame clones and drops some. The sample has about 80,000 clones, over 90% seen once; the top ten hold about 0.7%. This CDR3 contains 16 residues. The J segment lost 2 bases and the V segment lost 0 bases, leaving 5 bases of the junction unmatched. Germline lookup yields CDR1 SGHTA and CDR2 FQGNSA. Overall study findings and caveats: The 0.1-3.0 mg/kg partial responders had among the lowest clonal expansion. More expanded clones were found, on average, in CD8+ than in CD4+ T cells.

Here the sequenced sample was CD4+ or CD8+ T cells sorted from blood, taken in a trial of the OX40 agonist ivuxolimab. The chain is built from TRBV7-2 and TRBJ2-7; 9 nucleotides agree with TRBD2. This TCR came from an adult with an advanced solid tumor such as melanoma, head and neck, liver or kidney cancer. CDR3 amino acids: CASSLAAGGTPYEQYF. In nucleotides, the CDR3 is TGTGCCAGCAGCTTAGCAGCGGGAGGTACCCCCTACGAGCAGTACTTC.